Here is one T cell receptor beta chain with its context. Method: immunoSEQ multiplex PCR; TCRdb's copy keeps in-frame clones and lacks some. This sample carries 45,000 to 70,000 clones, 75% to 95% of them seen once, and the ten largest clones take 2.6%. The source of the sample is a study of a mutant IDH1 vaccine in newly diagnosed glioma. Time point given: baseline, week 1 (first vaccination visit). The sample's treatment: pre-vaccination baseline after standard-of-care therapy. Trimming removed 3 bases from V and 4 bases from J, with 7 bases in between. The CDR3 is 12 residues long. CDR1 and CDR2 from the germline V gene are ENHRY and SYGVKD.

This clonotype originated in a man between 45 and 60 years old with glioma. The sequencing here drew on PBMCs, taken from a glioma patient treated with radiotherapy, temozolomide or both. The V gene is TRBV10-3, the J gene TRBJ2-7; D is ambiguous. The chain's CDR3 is CAISDLGYEQYF. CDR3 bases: TGTGCCATCAGTGATTTGGGGTACGAGCAGTACTTC.